Listed below are T cell receptor beta chains from one sample, sequenced in a study of blood T cell repertoires in COVID-19. Profiled with immunoSEQ multiplex PCR; TCRdb holds only in-frame clones, not every one. The data show tens of thousands of clones, less than 85% seen once. The sample taken for sequencing was peripheral blood. The receptors come from a woman older than 75 with acute or convalescent COVID-19. CDR3s include the opening cysteine and the closing phenylalanine or tryptophan. A D gene is named only where the DNA matches it firmly. Clone sizes are given selectively: once, few, many, or a class where the clone is expanded.

NA	TRBV10-2	TRBJ1-1	NA	TGCGCCAGCAGTGAGGTGCAGAACGAAGCTTTCTTT	CASSEVQNEAFF
TRBD1	TRBV5-1	TRBJ1-1	NA	TGCGCCAGCAGCTTGGGACAGGGGGGGAACACTGAAGCTTTCTTT	CASSLGQGGNTEAFF
NA	TRBV19	TRBJ1-4	NA	TGTGCCAGTCTTGAGGCAGGGCGAGGTGAAAAACTGTTTTTT	CASLEAGRGEKLFF
NA	TRBV5-1	TRBJ1-1	NA	TGCGCCAGCAGCTTCCAAACAGGGAGCACTGAAGCTTTCTTT	CASSFQTGSTEAFF
TRBD1	TRBV5-1	TRBJ2-1	NA	TGCGCCAGCAGCCTCGGACAGGGGGGGAACAATGAGCAGTTCTTC	CASSLGQGGNNEQFF
NA	TRBV19	TRBJ2-3	NA	TGTGCCAGTAGCAGACTAGATTTAGATACGCAGTATTTT	CASSRLDLDTQYF
TRBD1	TRBV18	TRBJ2-5	NA	TGTGCCAGCTCATTCGGACAGGGGAAGGAGACCCAGTACTTC	CASSFGQGKETQYF
TRBD1	TRBV7-9	TRBJ2-7	few	TGTGCCAGCAGCGATGACAGGGGATACGAGCAGTACTTC	CASSDDRGYEQYF
TRBD1	TRBV5-1	TRBJ1-1	NA	TGCGCCAGCAGCCCCCGGACAGGGTTCATGAACACTGAAGCTTTCTTT	CASSPRTGFMNTEAFF
NA	TRBV19	TRBJ2-3	NA	TGTGCCAGTAGTACCCGACAGAGAAATACGCAGTATTTT	CASSTRQRNTQYF
NA	TRBV19	TRBJ2-7	NA	TGTGCCAGTAGCTATGACAAGTTTTCCTCCTACGAGCAGTACTTC	CASSYDKFSSYEQYF
NA	TRBV5-4	TRBJ1-1	NA	TGTGCCAGCAGCCAGGGTTTGGGGACTGAAGCTTTCTTT	CASSQGLGTEAFF
NA	TRBV10-1	TRBJ1-5	NA	TGCGCCAGCAGTGATGTGGGGGGAAACTATAGCAATCAGCCCCAGCATTTT	CASSDVGGNYSNQPQHF
TRBD1	TRBV2	TRBJ2-7	few	TGTGCCAGCACCCCTGGGACAGACTACGAGCAGTACTTC	CASTPGTDYEQYF
TRBD2	TRBV19	TRBJ2-1	NA	TGTGCCAGTAGTCAGACTAGCGGGAGGGGACTTGAGCAGTTCTTC	CASSQTSGRGLEQFF
NA	TRBV7-9	TRBJ1-2	NA	TGTGCCAGCAGTCGCGACAGGAACTATGGCTACACCTTC	CASSRDRNYGYTF
NA	TRBV2	TRBJ2-1	once	TGTGCCAGCATACAGGAGACCTACAATGAGCAGTTCTTC	CASIQETYNEQFF
TRBD1	TRBV30	TRBJ1-2	NA	TGTGCCTGGAGTGTACATGGACAGGGGGCGGTTGGCTACACCTTC	CAWSVHGQGAVGYTF
TRBD1	TRBV5-6	TRBJ1-1	NA	TGTGCCAGCAGCTTGGCTTATCACAGGGGGAACACTGAAGCTTTCTTT	CASSLAYHRGNTEAFF
TRBD1	TRBV6-4	TRBJ2-1	NA	TGTGCCAGCAGTGACCGTCTGGGACAGCGTCCCCTAAGCTCCTACAATGAGCAGTTCTTC	CASSDRLGQRPLSSYNEQFF
TRBD2	TRBV19	TRBJ2-3	NA	TGTGCCAGTAGTATAGGGTCGGCTAGCGGGGGGGACTGGGGCACAGATACGCAGTATTTT	CASSIGSASGGDWGTDTQYF
NA	TRBV12-3/TRBV12-4	TRBJ2-3	many	TGTGCCAGCAGCCGAGGAATCCGAGATACGCAGTATTTT	CASSRGIRDTQYF